The 32 T cell receptor beta chains given below trace back to one sample, sequenced in a study of shared clonotypes between healthy human individuals. Some clones are missing from TCRdb's copy, which holds only in-frame ones; the method was immunoSEQ multiplex PCR. The sample lists millions of clones, 85% to 95% occurring once. Specimen: naive CD4+ T cells sorted from blood. Documented subset: CD45RA+ positively selected. The receptors here all came from a man between 18 and 35 years old in good health.

This rearrangement joins TRBV6-1 to TRBJ2-1, with D unresolved. CDR1 is MNHNS and CDR2 is SASEGT in the germline V gene. V was cut by 5 bases and J by 0 bases, with 11 bases left in between. This CDR3 is 15 amino acids long. CDR3 sequence (DNA): TGTGCCAGCAGTATTACCGTGAGCTCCTACAATGAGCAGTTCTTC. It encodes CASSITVSSYNEQFF.

J is TRBJ2-2 and V is TRBV6-6; possible D gene TRBD2, 6 bases. Germline V gives CDR1 MNHNY, CDR2 SVGAGI (reference sequence). This CDR3 comprises 15 residues. The V end lost 7 bases, the J end lost 5 bases, and 17 bases lay between the germline ends. This chain's CDR3 is CASTSGLWDTGELFF. The CDR3 coding sequence is TGTGCCAGCACATCTGGACTATGGGATACCGGGGAGCTGTTTTTT.

About this clone itself: Other nucleotide sequences from this sample produce the same CDR3. The chain couples TRBV19 to TRBJ2-5; 7 nucleotides agree with TRBD2. V trimming: 4 bases; J trimming: 5 bases; junction bases outside the gene matches: 4. The CDR3 is 13 amino acids. The germline CDR1 and CDR2 sequences are LNHDA and SQIVND (reference sequence). CDR3 bases: TGTGCCAGTAGTACTAGCGGAAAGGAGACCCAGTACTTC. This translates into CASSTSGKETQYF.

Note on this clone: The sample has other DNA sequences that encode this CDR3 too. This rearrangement joins TRBV18 to TRBJ1-1; maybe TRBD1 (6 bases). CDR1 is KGHSH and CDR2 is LQKENI in the germline V gene. The CDR3 length is 14 residues. V lost 6 bases and J lost 1, with 12 bases in between. CDR3 in DNA: TGTGCCAGCTCCCCAGGGACACCGAACACTGAAGCTTTCTTT. It translates to CASSPGTPNTEAFF. Full variable domain (remainder filled in from reference TRBV18 and TRBJ1-1): NAGVMQNPRHLVRRRGQEARLRCSPMKGHSHVYWYRQLPEEGLKFMVYLQKENIIDESGMPKERFSAEFPKEGPSILRIQQVVRGDSAAYFCASSPGTPNTEAFFGQGTRLTVV.

The chain employs TRBV6-5 and TRBJ1-5; D unclear. The CDR3 has 14 amino acids. CDR1 MNHEY and CDR2 SVGAGI come from the germline V gene. The V gene lost 5 bases and the J gene lost 1 base, with 9 bases spanning the gap. The CDR3 region has the DNA TGTGCCAGCAGTCGCGCCGGGAGCAATCAGCCCCAGCATTTT. As protein: CASSRAGSNQPQHF.

This clone appeared once. This chain connects TRBV7-9 to TRBJ1-2; weak D call: TRBD1 (5 bases). CDR3 size: 13 residues. The ends were cut back, 1 base at V and 12 bases at J, with 15 bases in the middle. The V gene's germline CDR1 is SEHNR and CDR2 FQNEAQ (reference sequence). The CDR3 protein is CASSLDGGEINTF. Here the CDR3 DNA reads TGTGCCAGCAGCTTAGATGGAGGGGAGATAAACACCTTC.

The chain links TRBV11-2 to TRBJ1-1, with D unresolved. V was clipped by 6 bases and J by 2 bases, with 13 bases between them. CDR1 and CDR2 from the germline V gene are SGHAT and FQNNGV. The CDR3 length is 14 residues. CDR3 coding DNA: TGTGCCAGCAGAAAGGGAAGTCCAAACACTGAAGCTTTCTTT. As protein: CASRKGSPNTEAFF.

J is TRBJ2-5 and V is TRBV7-2; 16 nucleotides match TRBD2. V shed 5 bases and J 4 bases; nucleotides not matched to a gene: 7. This CDR3 comprises 17 residues. Germline V lookup: CDR1 SGHTA, CDR2 FQGNSA. For the CDR3, the DNA is TGTGCCAGCAGCCCTGGGACTAGCGGGAGGGCCAGAGAGACCCAGTACTTC. Translating gives CASSPGTSGRARETQYF.

To note about this clone: One end of the junction varies from germline; a read error may be responsible. V is TRBV2 and J is TRBJ2-1; TRBD2 agrees at 9 bases. This CDR3 comprises 13 residues. Germline lookup yields CDR1 SNHLY and CDR2 FYNNEI. The DNA of the CDR3 is TGTGCCAGCTGTCAGGAGACCGGGACTAGCTATGTCTTC. Protein product: CASCQETGTSYVF.

The chain uses TRBV6-6 and TRBJ1-5; 10 positions agree with TRBD1. V shed 6 bases, J shed 7 bases, and the junction held 9 bases outside the gene matches. The CDR3 covers 15 residues. Germline V lookup: CDR1 MNHNY, CDR2 SVGAGI (reference sequence). CDR3 in amino acids: CASSMTGGARQPQHF. The CDR3 DNA is TGTGCCAGCAGCATGACAGGGGGCGCGAGGCAGCCCCAGCATTTT.

The chain joins TRBV4-3 to TRBJ1-6; 7 nucleotides match TRBD1. J was trimmed by 7 bases and V by 0 bases; bases with no gene match: 3. The CDR3 contains 15 residues. Germline CDR1 is LGHNA and CDR2 is YSLEER. CDR3 sequence reads: CASSQEGGGNSPLHF. CDR3 DNA sequence: TGCGCCAGCAGCCAAGAAGGGGGCGGGAATTCACCCCTCCACTTT.

The chain joins TRBV5-1 to TRBJ2-2, with TRBD1 matching over 8 bases. Unmatched junction bases numbered 6, after V lost 4 bases and J lost 1 base. Germline lookup yields CDR1 SGHRS and CDR2 YFSETQ. The CDR3 has 16 residues. This CDR3 reads CASSQSGTGNTGELFF. The CDR3 nucleotides are TGCGCCAGCAGCCAATCCGGGACAGGGAACACCGGGGAGCTGTTTTTT.

This clone was detected a few times. The identical CDR3 is also encoded by other nucleotide sequences in the sample. The chain combines TRBV5-1 with TRBJ2-1; 8 bases map to TRBD2. The trim removed 0 bases at V and 4 bases at J, leaving 3 bases unmatched. This CDR3 contains 15 residues. The germline CDR1 and CDR2 sequences are SGHRS and YFSETQ. In DNA form, the CDR3 reads TGCGCCAGCAGCTTGGCCCTAGCGGGTTACAATGAGCAGTTCTTC. The encoded protein is CASSLALAGYNEQFF.

This clone was picked up one time. The chain couples TRBV6-5 to TRBJ1-2, with D unresolved. V lost 5 bases and J 4 bases, leaving 11 bases between the germline ends. In germline, CDR1 is MNHEY, CDR2 SVGAGI. CDR3 size: 13 residues. CDR3 nucleotide sequence: TGTGCCAGCAGTGAGGGTGTAGCCTATGGCTACACCTTC. Translating gives CASSEGVAYGYTF.

The J gene is TRBJ1-2, the V gene TRBV7-8, with TRBD1 matching over 8 bases. This CDR3 is 14 amino acids long. V was pared by 4 bases and J by 4 bases, with 5 bases of the junction left unmatched. In germline, CDR1 is SGHVS, CDR2 FQNEAQ. The CDR3 is CASSYSGQGYGYTF. CDR3 in DNA: TGTGCCAGCAGCTACTCTGGACAGGGCTATGGCTACACCTTC.

The chain employs TRBV7-9 and TRBJ2-7, with 14 nucleotides matching TRBD2. The CDR3 spans 15 residues. Trimming took 5 bases from V and 6 from J; bases not matched to a gene: 6. Germline CDR1 is SEHNR and CDR2 is FQNEAQ (reference sequence). In DNA form, the CDR3 reads TGTGCCAGCAGCAAAGGGGGACTAGCGGGAGTCGAGCAGTACTTC. This gives the protein CASSKGGLAGVEQYF.

The V gene is TRBV6-5, the J gene TRBJ1-1; D remains unclear. The germline CDR1 and CDR2 sequences are MNHEY and SVGAGI. The V end was cut by 8 bases, the J end by 4 bases, with 14 bases between. The CDR3 length is 13 residues. CDR3 sequence (DNA): TGTGCCAGCGGGAGAGGGCCGAGCACTGAAGCTTTCTTT. It is translated as CASGRGPSTEAFF.

V is TRBV4-1 and J is TRBJ2-5; 8 bases match TRBD2. This CDR3 is built from 16 residues. Trimming cost V 0 bases and J 4 bases; bases outside gene matches: 7. From germline, CDR1 is MGHRA and CDR2 YSYEKL. The CDR3 sequence: CASSQDQLAVRETQYF. The CDR3 DNA follows: TGCGCCAGCAGCCAAGATCAACTAGCGGTCCGAGAGACCCAGTACTTC.

The chain couples TRBV5-1 to TRBJ2-3, with TRBD2 matching over 8 bases. Germline CDR1 and CDR2: SGHRS and YFSETQ. This CDR3 has 16 amino acids. J was trimmed by 4 bases and V by 2 bases; bases with no gene match: 9. Written as DNA, the CDR3 is TGCGCCAGCAGCTTTGGACTGGCGGGGGGTTCAGATACGCAGTATTTT. Translated, it gives CASSFGLAGGSDTQYF.

The rearrangement uses TRBV19 and TRBJ2-7; the D is unclear. Trimming took off 1 base at V and 7 bases at J, with 17 bases between the two ends. This CDR3 has 15 residues. Germline V gives CDR1 LNHDA, CDR2 SQIVND (reference sequence). The CDR3 reads CASSIVAPWGMEQYF. The CDR3 nucleotides are TGTGCCAGTAGTATAGTAGCCCCTTGGGGAATGGAGCAGTACTTC.

The chain is built from TRBV7-9 and TRBJ1-4, with D uncertain. The germline V and J ends were trimmed by 1 base and 7 bases, with 13 bases remaining between them. Germline V gene lookup returns CDR1 SEHNR and CDR2 FQNEAQ (reference sequence). The CDR3 covers 15 residues. The CDR3 DNA reads as TGTGCCAGCAGCTTAGTGAAGCCCGGATCTGAAAAACTGTTTTTT. Protein product: CASSLVKPGSEKLFF. Using reference TRBV7-9 and TRBJ1-4 for the parts outside the CDR3, the full variable domain is DTGVSQNPRHKITKRGQNVTFRCDPISEHNRLYWYRQTLGQGPEFLTYFQNEAQLEKSRLLSDRFSAERPKGSFSTLEIQRTEQGDSAMYLCASSLVKPGSEKLFFGSGTQLSVL.

In its sample, this clone was seen once. The V call is TRBV4-1, the J call TRBJ2-5; 9 bases map to TRBD2. CDR1 is MGHRA and CDR2 is YSYEKL in the germline V gene. The CDR3 extends over 15 amino acids. V lost 1 base and J lost 5; bases outside the gene matches: 5. The CDR3: CASSQVLAGWETQYF. Here the CDR3 DNA reads TGCGCCAGCAGCCAAGTACTAGCGGGTTGGGAGACCCAGTACTTC.

This sequence joins TRBV25-1 and TRBJ2-7; D tentatively reads TRBD1 or TRBD2 (6 bases each). The CDR3 has 16 residues. Germline V lookup: CDR1 MGHDK, CDR2 SYGVNS. The V end was cut by 4 bases, the J end by 8 bases, with 24 bases between. The CDR3 nucleotides are TGTGCCAGCAGTGGGCGGGACGGACGTTCTTGGGGGCAGCAGTACTTC. The encoded protein is CASSGRDGRSWGQQYF.

The V and J genes are TRBV5-1 and TRBJ2-3, with TRBD2 identical over 8 bases. Germline-derived CDR1 and CDR2 are SGHRS and YFSETQ. Trimming took 4 bases from V and 6 from J; bases not matched to a gene: 10. CDR3 length equals 15 residues. The CDR3 DNA is TGCGCCAGCAGCATACTCCCGGGACTAGTGGATACGCAGTATTTT. Translating gives CASSILPGLVDTQYF.

This chain links TRBV19 with TRBJ2-5; possibly TRBD1 for D (6 bases). The V gene lost 3 bases and the J gene lost 2 bases, with 10 bases spanning the gap. This CDR3 contains 14 residues. From germline, CDR1 is LNHDA and CDR2 SQIVND (reference sequence). The CDR3 bases are TGTGCCAGTAGTATCGAAGGGGGTCAAGAGACCCAGTACTTC. Its protein product is CASSIEGGQETQYF. Variable domain in full (rest from reference TRBV19 and TRBJ2-5): DGGITQSPKYLFRKEGQNVTLSCEQNLNHDAMYWYRQDPGQGLRLIYYSQIVNDFQKGDIAEGYSVSREKKESFPLTVTSAQKNPTAFYLCASSIEGGQETQYFGPGTRLLVL.

V is TRBV5-4 and J is TRBJ1-3; no firm D call. V was cut by 4 bases and J by 3 bases, with 8 bases left in between. From germline, CDR1 is SGHNT and CDR2 YYREEE (reference sequence). This CDR3 is 13 amino acids long. DNA for the CDR3: TGTGCCAGCAGCGAAAACAATGGAAACACCATATATTTT. It translates to CASSENNGNTIYF.

This clone came up a few times. This chain links TRBV18 with TRBJ1-1; 8 nucleotides align to TRBD1. The V and J ends lost 3 bases and 5 bases, in that order; junction bases with no gene match: 8. Looked up from germline, CDR1 is KGHSH and CDR2 is LQKENI. This CDR3 spans 15 amino acids. The CDR3 DNA reads TGTGCCAGCTCACCTCAAGGACAGGGATCGACTGAAGCTTTCTTT. Translated, it gives CASSPQGQGSTEAFF.

In this sample, this clone turned up once. This rearrangement joins TRBV2 to TRBJ2-7, with 7 bases fitting TRBD2. The CDR3 runs to 14 residues. The junction had 6 bases not matched to a gene; V was cut back by 7 bases and J by 0 bases. CDR1 SNHLY and CDR2 FYNNEI come from the germline V gene. DNA of the CDR3: TGTGCCAGCAACCTCGGGGGGATCTCCTACGAGCAGTACTTC. Translating it yields CASNLGGISYEQYF.

The gene calls are TRBV5-4 and TRBJ1-1; D is unclear. The germline CDR1 and CDR2 sequences are SGHNT and YYREEE (reference sequence). V lost 2 bases, J lost 4 bases, and 9 bases lay in between. The CDR3 consists of 13 residues. The CDR3 DNA follows: TGTGCCAGCAGCTTATCTGTCACCACTGAAGCTTTCTTT. Amino acid sequence: CASSLSVTTEAFF.

This rearrangement joins TRBV10-3 to TRBJ2-3, with TRBD1 matching over 7 bases. V dropped 4 bases and J dropped 2; count of bases not matched to a gene: 3. Germline CDR1 is ENHRY and CDR2 is SYGVKD. CDR3 length equals 14 residues. CDR3 DNA sequence: TGTGCCATCAGTGGGGGACAGTACACAGATACGCAGTATTTT. It encodes CAISGGQYTDTQYF.

In the case of this clone: Within the sample, other DNA sequences also encode this same CDR3. V and J are TRBV11-2 and TRBJ2-7, with D unresolved. The CDR3 extends over 12 amino acids. V lost 5 bases to trimming and J lost 1 base, with 6 bases between them. CDR1 is SGHAT and CDR2 is FQNNGV in the germline V gene. The CDR3 bases are TGTGCCAGCAGCCTTGGGTCCTACGAGCAGTACTTC. Protein: CASSLGSYEQYF.

In its sample, this clone was seen once. This rearrangement joins TRBV19 to TRBJ2-3; D gene uncertain. The CDR3 is 14 residues long. The ends were cut back, 3 bases at V and 6 bases at J, with 13 bases in the middle. From germline, CDR1 is LNHDA and CDR2 SQIVND (reference sequence). The CDR3 bases are TGTGCCAGTAGTATCCCCCTCAGAGTGGATACGCAGTATTTT. Residues: CASSIPLRVDTQYF. Together with reference TRBV19 and TRBJ2-3, the CDR3 gives the full variable domain: DGGITQSPKYLFRKEGQNVTLSCEQNLNHDAMYWYRQDPGQGLRLIYYSQIVNDFQKGDIAEGYSVSREKKESFPLTVTSAQKNPTAFYLCASSIPLRVDTQYFGPGTRLTVL.